This T cell receptor beta chain is drawn from a study of vaccination effects on CD4 cells after COVID-19. Study-wide results and caveats: Just 1 of 255 vaccine-induced clones in healthy recipients was cross-reactive.

Clones were sequenced by immunoSEQ multiplex PCR, and TCRdb holds only the in-frame ones, with some missing. Here the sample spans about 31,000 clones, approximately 79% being singletons. Antigen-specific CD4+ T cells expanded by the ViraFEST assay with viral peptide pools were then sequenced. Subsequent to roughly 9 days of culture, CD4+ T cells were isolated. Every participant took two doses of the BNT162b2 or mRNA-1273 vaccine. Cells had half their medium changed to IL-2 medium on days 3 and 7. With regard to this clone: Its antigen remains unknown.

CDR1 is SGHRS and CDR2 is YFSETQ in the germline V gene. Trimming removed 0 bases at V and 12 bases at J, with 13 bases between. The CDR3 is 13 amino acids. The chain is built from TRBV5-1 and TRBJ2-1; D might be TRBD2 (5 bases). The sample was CD4+ T cells from PBMCs cultured with SARS-CoV-2 spike peptides, taken after COVID-19 vaccination. The TCR originated in a human donor who received a COVID-19 vaccine. Some clones in this sample may be carry-over from other donors' samples. The CDR3 loop is CASSLAVGDRQFF. CDR3 bases: TGCGCCAGCAGCTTGGCCGTGGGAGATAGGCAGTTCTTC.